This T cell receptor (beta chain) appears in the sequencing data of a study of response to subunit inactivated influenza vaccine. Notes on the study in general: Few additional T cells are recruited per seasonal influenza vaccination, authors suggested.

Each CDR3 protein is one row after TCRdb ran MiXCR on the RT-PCR reads. This sample yields about 480,000 distinct CDR3 sequences, of which under 15% are seen a single time; roughly 14% belongs to the top ten. On this clonotype itself: Its matching antigen is unknown.

Sequencing was performed on PBMCs from blood, taken roughly 47 days after vaccination. This TCR came from a man aged 50 to 60 who received an inactivated influenza vaccine.

The DNA of the CDR3 is TGCAGTGCTAGGGGTGGACTACGTCGGACCGGGGAGCTGTTTTTT. Its translation: CSARGGLRRTGELFF. The J gene is TRBJ2-2, the V gene TRBV20-1, with D possibly being TRBD2 (6 bases). This CDR3 is built from 15 residues. In germline, CDR1 is DFQATT, CDR2 SNEGSKA (reference sequence). Trimming stripped 3 bases from V and 5 bases from J, with 16 bases between.